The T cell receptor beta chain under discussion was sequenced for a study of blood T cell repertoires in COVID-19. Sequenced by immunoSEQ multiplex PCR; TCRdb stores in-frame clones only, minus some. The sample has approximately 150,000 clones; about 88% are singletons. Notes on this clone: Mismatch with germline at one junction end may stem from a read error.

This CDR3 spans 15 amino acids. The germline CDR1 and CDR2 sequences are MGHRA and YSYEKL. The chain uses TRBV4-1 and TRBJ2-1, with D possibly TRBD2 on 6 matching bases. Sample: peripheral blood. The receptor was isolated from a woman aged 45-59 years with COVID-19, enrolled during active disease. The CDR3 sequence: CASSQDRQDWDFLLF. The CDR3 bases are TGCGCCAGCAGCCAAGATAGGCAGGACTGGGACTTTTTGCTCTTC.